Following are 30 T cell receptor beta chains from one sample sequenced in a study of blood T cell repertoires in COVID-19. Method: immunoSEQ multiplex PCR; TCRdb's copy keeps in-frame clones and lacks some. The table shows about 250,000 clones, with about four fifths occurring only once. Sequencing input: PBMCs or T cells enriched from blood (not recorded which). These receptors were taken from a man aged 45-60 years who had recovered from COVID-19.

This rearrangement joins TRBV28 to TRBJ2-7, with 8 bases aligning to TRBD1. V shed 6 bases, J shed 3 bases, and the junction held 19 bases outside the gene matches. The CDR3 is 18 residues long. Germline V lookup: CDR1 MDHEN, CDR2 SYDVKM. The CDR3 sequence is CASSPAGSGQGNIYEQYF. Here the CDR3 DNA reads TGTGCCAGCAGCCCAGCCGGTAGTGGACAGGGTAATATCTACGAGCAGTACTTC.

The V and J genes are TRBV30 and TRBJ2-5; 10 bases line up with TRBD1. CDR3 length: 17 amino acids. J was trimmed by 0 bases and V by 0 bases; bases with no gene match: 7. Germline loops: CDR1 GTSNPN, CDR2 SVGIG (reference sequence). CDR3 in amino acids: CAWSVQGQGTYQETQYF. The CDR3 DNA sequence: TGTGCCTGGAGTGTCCAGGGACAGGGGACGTACCAAGAGACCCAGTACTTC. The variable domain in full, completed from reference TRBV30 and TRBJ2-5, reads SQTIHQWPATLVQPVGSPLSLECTVEGTSNPNLYWYRQAAGRGLQLLFYSVGIGQISSEVPQNLSASRPQDRQFILSSKKLLLSDSGFYLCAWSVQGQGTYQETQYFGPGTRLLVL.

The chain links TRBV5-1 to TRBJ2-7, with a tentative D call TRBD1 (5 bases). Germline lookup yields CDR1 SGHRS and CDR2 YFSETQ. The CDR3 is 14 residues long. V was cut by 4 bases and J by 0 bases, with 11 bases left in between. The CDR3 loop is CASSLGHISYEQYF. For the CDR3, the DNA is TGCGCCAGCAGCCTCGGACACATCTCCTACGAGCAGTACTTC.

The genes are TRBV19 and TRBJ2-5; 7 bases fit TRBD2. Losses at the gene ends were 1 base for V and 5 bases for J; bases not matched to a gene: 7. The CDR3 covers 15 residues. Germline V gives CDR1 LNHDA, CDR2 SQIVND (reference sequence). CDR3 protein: CASSIGDYQRETQYF. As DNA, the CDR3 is TGTGCCAGTAGTATAGGGGACTACCAACGGGAGACCCAGTACTTC. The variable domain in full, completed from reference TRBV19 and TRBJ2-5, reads DGGITQSPKYLFRKEGQNVTLSCEQNLNHDAMYWYRQDPGQGLRLIYYSQIVNDFQKGDIAEGYSVSREKKESFPLTVTSAQKNPTAFYLCASSIGDYQRETQYFGPGTRLLVL.

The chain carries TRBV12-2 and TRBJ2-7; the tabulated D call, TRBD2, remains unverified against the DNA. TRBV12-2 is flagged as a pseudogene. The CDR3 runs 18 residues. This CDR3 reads CASRLRGTQDPHSSEQYF. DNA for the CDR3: TGTGCAAGTCGCTTACGGGGGACCCAGGACCCCCATTCAAGCGAGCAGTACTTC.

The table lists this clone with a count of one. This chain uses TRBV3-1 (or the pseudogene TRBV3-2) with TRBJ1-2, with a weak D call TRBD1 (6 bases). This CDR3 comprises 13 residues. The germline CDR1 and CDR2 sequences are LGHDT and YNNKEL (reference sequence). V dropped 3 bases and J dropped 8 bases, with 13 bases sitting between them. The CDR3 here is CASSQFTGSGYTF. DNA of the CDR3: TGTGCCAGCAGCCAGTTCACAGGGTCAGGCTACACCTTC.

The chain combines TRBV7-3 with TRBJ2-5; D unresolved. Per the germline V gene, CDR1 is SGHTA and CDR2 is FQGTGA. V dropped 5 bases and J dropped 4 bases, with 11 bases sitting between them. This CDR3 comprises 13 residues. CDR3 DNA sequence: TGTGCCAGCAGCCCCACCAGAAGAGAGACCCAGTACTTC. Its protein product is CASSPTRRETQYF.

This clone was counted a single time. The CDR3 sequence: CASSLIGGTEAFF. In DNA form, the CDR3 reads TGTGCCAGCAGCTTAATAGGGGGCACTGAAGCTTTCTTT. V gene TRBV7-3 combines with J gene TRBJ1-1; D is possibly TRBD1 (6 bases). This CDR3 region has 13 residues. Per the germline V gene, CDR1 is SGHTA and CDR2 is FQGTGA. With 1 base removed from V and 4 bases from J, the gap between germline ends came to 7 bases.

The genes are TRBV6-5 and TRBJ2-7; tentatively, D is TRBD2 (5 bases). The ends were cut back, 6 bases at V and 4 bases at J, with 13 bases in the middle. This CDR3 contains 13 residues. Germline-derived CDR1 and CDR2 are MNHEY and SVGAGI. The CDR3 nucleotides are TGTGCCAGCAGATCGACTATAGAGTACGAGCAGTACTTC. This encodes CASRSTIEYEQYF.

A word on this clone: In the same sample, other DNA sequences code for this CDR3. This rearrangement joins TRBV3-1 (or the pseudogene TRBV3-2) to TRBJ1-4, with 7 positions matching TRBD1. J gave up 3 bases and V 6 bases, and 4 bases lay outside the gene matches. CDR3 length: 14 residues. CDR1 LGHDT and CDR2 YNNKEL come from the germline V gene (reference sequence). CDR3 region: CASSPGTANEKLFF. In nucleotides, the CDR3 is TGTGCCAGCAGTCCCGGGACAGCTAATGAAAAACTGTTTTTT.

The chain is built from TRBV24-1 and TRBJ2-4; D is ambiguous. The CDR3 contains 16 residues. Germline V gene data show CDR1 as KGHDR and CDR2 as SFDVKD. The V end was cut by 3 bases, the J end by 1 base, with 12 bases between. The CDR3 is CATSDAHGSAKNIQYF. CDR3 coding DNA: TGTGCCACCAGTGATGCCCATGGCTCCGCCAAAAACATTCAGTACTTC.

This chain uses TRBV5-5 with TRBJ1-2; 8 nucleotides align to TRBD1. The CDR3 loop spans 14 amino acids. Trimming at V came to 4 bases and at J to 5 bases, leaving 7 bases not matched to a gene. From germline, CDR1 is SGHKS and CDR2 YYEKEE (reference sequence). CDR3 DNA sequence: TGTGCCAGCAGCAGCCCGACAGGGGTATATGGCTACACCTTC. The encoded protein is CASSSPTGVYGYTF.

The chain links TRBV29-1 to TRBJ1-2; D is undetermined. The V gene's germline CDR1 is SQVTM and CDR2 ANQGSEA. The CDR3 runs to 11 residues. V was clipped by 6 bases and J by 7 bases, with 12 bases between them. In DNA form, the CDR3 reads TGCAGCGTCGACTATGGAACTGGCTACACCTTC. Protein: CSVDYGTGYTF.

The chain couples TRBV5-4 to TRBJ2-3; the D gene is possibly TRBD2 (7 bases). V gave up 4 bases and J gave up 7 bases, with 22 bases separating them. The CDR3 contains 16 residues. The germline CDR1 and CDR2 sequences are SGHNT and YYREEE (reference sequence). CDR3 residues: CASSPDRGANVNTQYF. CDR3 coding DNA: TGTGCCAGCAGCCCAGACCGGGGGGCTAATGTGAATACGCAGTATTTT.

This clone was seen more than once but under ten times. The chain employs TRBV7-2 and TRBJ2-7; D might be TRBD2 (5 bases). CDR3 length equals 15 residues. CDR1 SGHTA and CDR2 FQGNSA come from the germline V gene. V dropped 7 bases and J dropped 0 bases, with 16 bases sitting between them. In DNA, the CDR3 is TGTGCCAGCACCCCGAACCTAGCCAGCTCCTACGAGCAGTACTTC. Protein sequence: CASTPNLASSYEQYF.

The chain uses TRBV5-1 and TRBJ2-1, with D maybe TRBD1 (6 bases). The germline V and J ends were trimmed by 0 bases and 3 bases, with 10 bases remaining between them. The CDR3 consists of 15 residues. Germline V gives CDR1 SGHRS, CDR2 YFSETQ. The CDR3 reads CASSLVQGHYNEQFF. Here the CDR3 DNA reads TGCGCCAGCAGCTTGGTACAGGGCCACTACAATGAGCAGTTCTTC.

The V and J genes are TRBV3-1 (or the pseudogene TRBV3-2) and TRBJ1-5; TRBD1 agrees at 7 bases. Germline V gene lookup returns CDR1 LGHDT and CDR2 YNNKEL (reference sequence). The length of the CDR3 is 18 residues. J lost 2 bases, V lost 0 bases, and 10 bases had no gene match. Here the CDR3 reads CASSQEPGQAEGNQPQHF. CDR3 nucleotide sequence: TGTGCCAGCAGCCAAGAACCCGGACAGGCAGAAGGCAATCAGCCCCAGCATTTT.

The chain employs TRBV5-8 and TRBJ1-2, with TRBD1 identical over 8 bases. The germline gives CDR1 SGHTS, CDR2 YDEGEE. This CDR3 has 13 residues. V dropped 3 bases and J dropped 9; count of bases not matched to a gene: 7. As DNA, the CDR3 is TGTGCCAGCAGCTCCCCAGGGGGCGGTAGCTACACCTTC. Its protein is CASSSPGGGSYTF.

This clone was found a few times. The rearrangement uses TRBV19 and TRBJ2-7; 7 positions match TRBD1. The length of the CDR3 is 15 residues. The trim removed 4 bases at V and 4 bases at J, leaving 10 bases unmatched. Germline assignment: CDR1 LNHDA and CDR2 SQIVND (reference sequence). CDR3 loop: CASSKGPGQSYEQYF. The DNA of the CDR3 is TGTGCCAGTAGTAAGGGACCGGGACAGAGTTACGAGCAGTACTTC.

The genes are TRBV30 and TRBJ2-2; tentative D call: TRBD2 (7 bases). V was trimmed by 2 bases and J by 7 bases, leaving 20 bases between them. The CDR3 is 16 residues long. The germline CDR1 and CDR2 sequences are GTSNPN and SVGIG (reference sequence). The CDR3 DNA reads TGTGCCTGGAGTCGGGTAACCGGGGGGCCGGTCGGGGAGCTGTTTTTT. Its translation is CAWSRVTGGPVGELFF.

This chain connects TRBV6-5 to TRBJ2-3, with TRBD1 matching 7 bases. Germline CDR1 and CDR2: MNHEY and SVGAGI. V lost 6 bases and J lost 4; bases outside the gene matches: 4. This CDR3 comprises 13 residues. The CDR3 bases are TGTGCCAGCAGCAGGGGGTTTGCAGATACGCAGTATTTT. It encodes CASSRGFADTQYF.

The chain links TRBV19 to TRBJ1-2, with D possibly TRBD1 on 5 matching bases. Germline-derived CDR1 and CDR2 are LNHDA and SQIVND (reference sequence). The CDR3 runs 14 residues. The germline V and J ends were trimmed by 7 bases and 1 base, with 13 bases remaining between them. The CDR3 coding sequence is TGTGCCAGTAACGCCGGGACTGTTAACTATGGCTACACCTTC. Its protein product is CASNAGTVNYGYTF.

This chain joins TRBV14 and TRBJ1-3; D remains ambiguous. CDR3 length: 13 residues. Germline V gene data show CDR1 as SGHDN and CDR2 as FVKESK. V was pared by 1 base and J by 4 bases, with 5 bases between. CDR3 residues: CASSQVRGNTIYF. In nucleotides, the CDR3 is TGTGCCAGCAGCCAAGTCAGGGGAAACACCATATATTTT.

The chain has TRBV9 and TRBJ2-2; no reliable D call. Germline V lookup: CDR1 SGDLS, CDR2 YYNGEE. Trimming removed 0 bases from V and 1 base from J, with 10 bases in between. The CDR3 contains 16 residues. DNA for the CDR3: TGTGCCAGCAGCGTAGTTGGCAGGCTGAACACCGGGGAGCTGTTTTTT. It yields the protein CASSVVGRLNTGELFF.

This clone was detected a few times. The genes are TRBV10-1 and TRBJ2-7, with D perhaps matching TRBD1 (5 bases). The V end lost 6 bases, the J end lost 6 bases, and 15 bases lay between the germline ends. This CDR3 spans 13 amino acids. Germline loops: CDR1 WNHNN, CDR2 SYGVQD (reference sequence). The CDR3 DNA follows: TGCGCCAGCAGCCTTGATGGGGCTTCCGAGCAGTACTTC. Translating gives CASSLDGASEQYF.

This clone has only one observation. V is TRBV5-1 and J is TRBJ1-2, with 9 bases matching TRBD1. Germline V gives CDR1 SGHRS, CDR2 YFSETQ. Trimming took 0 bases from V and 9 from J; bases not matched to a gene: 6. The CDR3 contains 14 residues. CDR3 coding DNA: TGCGCCAGCAGCTTGGGGGGACAGGGCAATAGCTACACCTTC. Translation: CASSLGGQGNSYTF.

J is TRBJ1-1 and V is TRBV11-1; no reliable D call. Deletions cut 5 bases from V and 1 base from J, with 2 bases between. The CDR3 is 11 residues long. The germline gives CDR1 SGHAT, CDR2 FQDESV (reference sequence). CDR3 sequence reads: CASSRNTEAFF. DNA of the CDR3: TGTGCCAGCAGCCGGAACACTGAAGCTTTCTTT.

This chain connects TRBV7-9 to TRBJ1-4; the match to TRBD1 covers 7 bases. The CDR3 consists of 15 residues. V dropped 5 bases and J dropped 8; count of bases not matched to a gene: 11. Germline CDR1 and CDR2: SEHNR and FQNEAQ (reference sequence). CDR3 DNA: TGTGCCAGCAGCGACCCCGACAGGGTACCCGAAAAACTGTTTTTT. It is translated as CASSDPDRVPEKLFF. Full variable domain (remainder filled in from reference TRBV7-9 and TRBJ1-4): DTGVSQNPRHKITKRGQNVTFRCDPISEHNRLYWYRQTLGQGPEFLTYFQNEAQLEKSRLLSDRFSAERPKGSFSTLEIQRTEQGDSAMYLCASSDPDRVPEKLFFGSGTQLSVL.

CDR3 nucleotides: TGTGCCATCAGTGGAGCGACCGGGGAGCTGTTTTTT. It encodes CAISGATGELFF. The V gene is TRBV10-3, the J gene TRBJ2-2; D remains unclear. The CDR3 runs to 12 residues. Germline V lookup: CDR1 ENHRY, CDR2 SYGVKD. Trimming removed 4 bases from V and 5 bases from J, with 5 bases in between.

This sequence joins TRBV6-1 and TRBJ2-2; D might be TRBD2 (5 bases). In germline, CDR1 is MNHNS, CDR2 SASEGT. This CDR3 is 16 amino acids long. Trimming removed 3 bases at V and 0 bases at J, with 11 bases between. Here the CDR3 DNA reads TGTGCCAGCAGTGACCAGAGGGCAGCGAACACCGGGGAGCTGTTTTTT. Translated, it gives CASSDQRAANTGELFF.